Listed here are 25 T cell receptor beta chains from one sample, sequenced in a study of low-dose radiotherapy and immunotherapy resistance in tumors. Gene-specific TRAV and TRBV primers were used for first-strand cDNA, covering alpha and beta chains. TCRs underwent 15 to 20 PCR cycles of amplification with a constant-region primer and V-primer adapter. TCRdb reanalysed the reads using MiXCR and keeps one entry per CDR3 protein. This sample has approximately 46,000 distinct CDR3 sequences; 25% to 30% occur once, and the top ten carry 10%. The time point was: after trial treatment. Regarding treatment: LDRT plus nivolumab, ipilimumab, low-dose cyclophosphamide and aspirin (RACIN trial). The source material was PBMCs, sampled after low-dose radiotherapy plus immunotherapy. Source of these receptors: a male donor with prostate cancer.

The chain couples TRBV27 to TRBJ2-7, with 7 positions matching TRBD2. The CDR3 has 15 amino acids. V shed 4 bases, J shed 0 bases, and the junction held 6 bases outside the gene matches. Germline V CDR1 and CDR2: MNHEY, SMNVEV (reference sequence). This CDR3 is CASSSWGGSSYEQYF. The CDR3 DNA follows: TGTGCCAGCAGTTCATGGGGGGGGAGCTCCTACGAGCAGTACTTC.

This clonotype came up once. A far larger clone is off by one base, so a read error is likely. This chain links TRBV7-8 with TRBJ2-2; D remains unclear. The CDR3 has 12 residues. V shed 5 bases and J shed 6 bases, with 7 bases lying between them. The germline CDR1 and CDR2 sequences are SGHVS and FQNEAQ. This chain's CDR3 is CASSRIAGELFF. CDR3 DNA: TGTGCCAGCAGCCGTATTGCCGGGGAGCTGTTTTTT.

This clonotype was seen many times. The V call is TRBV14, the J call TRBJ2-4, with 7 bases that match TRBD2. The V gene end was trimmed by 0 bases and the J gene end by 6 bases; junction bases not matched to a gene: 2. The germline V gene has CDR1 SGHDN and CDR2 FVKESK. This CDR3 has 14 residues. Here the CDR3 reads CASSQEGGRNIQYF. DNA of the CDR3: TGTGCCAGCAGCCAAGAGGGCGGGAGAAACATTCAGTACTTC.

A remark on this clonotype: This likely stems from a read error, as it lies one base from a far larger clone. The J gene is TRBJ2-7, the V gene TRBV20-1; the match to TRBD2 covers 8 bases. Germline values: CDR1 DFQATT, CDR2 SNEGSKA (reference sequence). V was pared by 1 base and J by 7 bases, with 12 bases of the junction left unmatched. The CDR3 is 15 amino acids. The CDR3 spells CSARGTSQIQNEQYF. DNA of the CDR3: TGCAGTGCTAGAGGGACTAGCCAAATCCAGAATGAGCAGTACTTC.

V and J are TRBV6-2 or TRBV6-3 and TRBJ1-5; 8 bases fit TRBD1. CDR3 length: 15 residues. Germline CDR1 reads MNHEY; CDR2 reads SVGEGT. After removal of 5 bases from V and 4 bases from J, the junction contained 7 bases not matched to a gene. The CDR3 bases are TGTGCCAGCAGTGAGGGGACAGGATCAAATCAGCCCCAGCATTTT. Its protein product is CASSEGTGSNQPQHF.

This clonotype was seen at least ten times. The V and J genes are TRBV5-4 and TRBJ2-4, with D unclear. In germline, CDR1 is SGHNT, CDR2 YYREEE (reference sequence). The V end lost 4 bases, the J end lost 3 bases, and 17 bases lay between the germline ends. CDR3 size: 16 residues. This CDR3 is CASSGESGWGKNIQYF. Written as DNA, the CDR3 is TGTGCCAGCAGCGGGGAATCCGGGTGGGGCAAAAACATTCAGTACTTC.

As regards this clonotype: This may be a read error, as it is one base from a much larger clone. The chain is built from TRBV27 and TRBJ1-2; 7 nucleotides agree with TRBD1. The CDR3 has 13 residues. Germline assignment: CDR1 MNHEY and CDR2 SMNVEV (reference sequence). J was trimmed by 8 bases and V by 3 bases; bases with no gene match: 6. The CDR3 spells CASSFRQGVGYTF. The DNA of the CDR3 is TGTGCCAGCAGTTTCCGACAGGGTGTAGGCTACACCTTC.

Concerning this clonotype: A single base is all that separates this from a far larger clone, so a read error is likely. This chain joins TRBV28 and TRBJ2-3; D remains ambiguous. The tail of the sequence fits TRBJ2-5 better, so the J call may be wrong. The V gene's germline CDR1 is MDHEN and CDR2 SYDVKM. The CDR3 has 13 amino acids. CDR3 sequence: CASSKRTGETQYF. The CDR3 bases are TGTGCCAGCAGCAAACGGACGGGCGAGACCCAGTACTTC.

This clonotype was seen ten or more times. The J gene is TRBJ1-2, the V gene TRBV29-1; a weak D match, TRBD1 (5 bases). This CDR3 is 17 amino acids long. V lost 6 bases and J lost 1, with 24 bases in between. Germline V gene lookup returns CDR1 SQVTM and CDR2 ANQGSEA. DNA of the CDR3: TGCAGCGTGCAGGGAGGATCGGCGCTGGGGGATAACTATGGCTACACCTTC. Encoded protein: CSVQGGSALGDNYGYTF.

There are many counts of this clonotype. The CDR3 is CASSSIGIIRRGYTF. The CDR3 bases are TGTGCCAGCAGTTCAATAGGGATTATAAGGCGCGGCTACACCTTC. V gene TRBV6-2 or TRBV6-3 combines with J gene TRBJ1-2; D not certain. CDR1 and CDR2 (germline): MNHEY, SVGEGT. V shed 4 bases and J shed 8 bases, with 20 bases lying between them. This CDR3 has 15 amino acids.

This clonotype is labeled as medium-sized (0.01 to 0.1%). This chain connects TRBV28 to TRBJ1-4; TRBD1 matches 8 bases. Germline loops: CDR1 MDHEN, CDR2 SYDVKM. The CDR3 spans 14 residues. Losses at the gene ends were 6 bases for V and 7 bases for J; bases not matched to a gene: 7. This CDR3 is CASRPTGVPEKLFF. Here the CDR3 DNA reads TGTGCCAGCAGGCCGACAGGGGTTCCTGAAAAACTGTTTTTT.

This clonotype came up many times. The gene calls are TRBV3-1 and TRBJ2-7; D unclear. The V and J ends lost 1 base and 5 bases respectively, with 9 bases between them. CDR3 length: 13 amino acids. Germline V gene sequence: CDR1 LGHDT, CDR2 YNNKEL (reference sequence). In nucleotides, the CDR3 is TGTGCCAGCAGCCAAGTAGCTGGCCACGAGCAGTACTTC. It is translated as CASSQVAGHEQYF.

This clonotype appeared many times. V and J are TRBV7-2 and TRBJ1-1; weak D call: TRBD1 (5 bases). This CDR3 contains 13 residues. Per germline, CDR1 SGHTA and CDR2 FQGNSA. Trimming pared 8 bases from V and 7 bases from J, leaving 17 bases between. The CDR3 loop is CASLLVRAGEAFF. The CDR3 DNA is TGTGCCAGCCTTCTCGTCAGGGCCGGTGAAGCTTTCTTT.

This clonotype has only a few counts. This sequence joins TRBV20-1 and TRBJ2-1, with a weak D call TRBD2 (6 bases). This CDR3 has 16 residues. In germline, CDR1 is DFQATT, CDR2 SNEGSKA (reference sequence). Trimming cost V 0 bases and J 0 bases, with 12 bases left between them. The DNA for the CDR3 is TGCAGTGCTAGAGATTTCGCGGGGATCTCCTACAATGAGCAGTTCTTC. This sequence encodes CSARDFAGISYNEQFF.

This clonotype came up many times. The rearrangement uses TRBV20-1 and TRBJ2-5, with TRBD2 identical over 8 bases. The CDR3 is made up of 12 amino acids. Germline CDR1 reads DFQATT; CDR2 reads SNEGSKA (reference sequence). Trimming removed 2 bases from V and 7 bases from J; junction bases left unmatched: 3. The CDR3 region is CSARREGGTQYF. DNA for the CDR3: TGCAGTGCTAGACGGGAGGGGGGGACCCAGTACTTC.

This clonotype was observed many times. V is TRBV29-1 and J is TRBJ1-1; D uncertain. The CDR3 has 10 amino acids. V was pared by 4 bases and J by 7 bases, with 7 bases between. Germline-derived CDR1 and CDR2 are SQVTM and ANQGSEA. Here the CDR3 reads CSVAQNEAFF. CDR3 coding DNA: TGCAGCGTTGCACAAAATGAAGCTTTCTTT. Full variable domain (missing parts from reference TRBV29-1 and TRBJ1-1): SAVISQKPSRDICQRGTSLTIQCQVDSQVTMMFWYRQQPGQSLTLIATANQGSEATYESGFVIDKFPISRPNLTFSTLTVSNMSPEDSSIYLCSVAQNEAFFGQGTRLTVV.

This clonotype was observed a handful of times. The chain combines TRBV10-3 with TRBJ2-2, with a weak D call TRBD1 (5 bases). Trimming took off 8 bases at V and 4 bases at J, with 11 bases between the two ends. CDR3 length: 13 residues. Germline V gene lookup returns CDR1 ENHRY and CDR2 SYGVKD. The CDR3 loop reads CAIEERGTGELFF. CDR3 sequence (DNA): TGTGCCATCGAGGAAAGGGGCACCGGGGAGCTGTTTTTT.

This clonotype showed up many times. The chain links TRBV6-2 or TRBV6-3 to TRBJ2-7, with D possibly being TRBD2 (6 bases). CDR1 MNHEY and CDR2 SVGEGT come from the germline V gene. V was pared by 0 bases and J by 0 bases, with 12 bases between. The CDR3 extends over 16 amino acids. Here the CDR3 DNA reads TGTGCCAGCAGTTACTCGCTAGCGCAGAGCTCCTACGAGCAGTACTTC. Translation: CASSYSLAQSSYEQYF.

The chain combines TRBV6-1 with TRBJ2-3, with 7 positions matching TRBD2. Germline-derived CDR1 and CDR2 are MNHNS and SASEGT. J was trimmed by 1 base and V by 7 bases; bases with no gene match: 5. This CDR3 comprises 14 residues. CDR3 region: CASNGAGRTDTQYF. The DNA of the CDR3 is TGTGCCAGCAATGGAGCGGGACGCACAGATACGCAGTATTTT.

In this sample, this clonotype is medium-sized. This rearrangement joins TRBV13 to TRBJ2-1; D may be TRBD2 (5 bases). Germline loops: CDR1 PRHDT, CDR2 FYEKMQ (reference sequence). CDR3 length: 14 amino acids. Trimming removed 7 bases from V and 0 bases from J, with 10 bases in between. DNA for the CDR3: TGTGCCAGCAACGCGGGCTCCTCCTACAATGAGCAGTTCTTC. It encodes CASNAGSSYNEQFF.

This clonotype appeared many times. The J gene is TRBJ2-7, the V gene TRBV5-5, with TRBD2 matching over 13 bases. This CDR3 comprises 17 residues. Germline trimming cut 3 bases from V and 4 bases from J; bases unmatched to any gene: 10. CDR1 and CDR2 from the germline V gene are SGHKS and YYEKEE (reference sequence). The CDR3 is CASSSFTSGGAQYEQYF. The CDR3 DNA reads TGTGCCAGCAGCTCTTTCACTAGCGGGGGGGCCCAATACGAGCAGTACTTC.

Concerning this clonotype itself: It differs at one base from a far larger clone, so likely a read error. The chain's CDR3 is CASSRDSVRGSPAGVHEQFF. CDR3 in DNA: TGTGCCAGCAGCCGCGACTCCGTAAGGGGGAGTCCCGCCGGAGTTCACGAGCAGTTCTTC. This chain joins TRBV28 and TRBJ2-1, with D tentatively TRBD1 (6 bases). V was cut by 6 bases and J by 10 bases, with 37 bases left in between. Germline CDR1 reads MDHEN; CDR2 reads SYDVKM. The CDR3 is made up of 20 amino acids. Combining the CDR3 with reference TRBV28 and TRBJ2-1 gives the whole variable domain DVKVTQSSRYLVKRTGEKVFLECVQDMDHENMFWYRQDPGLGLRLIYFSYDVKMKEKGDIPEGYSVSREKKERFSLILESASTNQTSMYLCASSRDSVRGSPAGVHEQFFGPGTRLTVL.

Regarding this clonotype: This is likely an artifact of a read error, given a far larger clone one base away. The chain recombines TRBV13 with TRBJ2-7; D is tentatively TRBD1 or TRBD2 (5 bases each). CDR3 length equals 17 residues. Germline CDR1 reads PRHDT; CDR2 reads FYEKMQ (reference sequence). V lost 5 bases and J lost 0, with 20 bases in between. CDR3 nucleotides: TGTGCCAGCAGCGCACGACCCGGGACCAAACTCTCCTACGAGCAGTACTTC. As protein: CASSARPGTKLSYEQYF.

There are many counts of this clonotype. The chain has TRBV3-1 and TRBJ1-1; D uncertain. The CDR3 runs to 13 residues. V was shortened by 3 bases and J by 10 bases, with 15 bases between the two germline ends. Germline-derived CDR1 and CDR2 are LGHDT and YNNKEL (reference sequence). CDR3 protein: CASSHQAGVVAFF. The DNA for the CDR3 is TGTGCCAGCAGCCACCAAGCGGGTGTTGTAGCTTTCTTT.

This clonotype was counted between two and nine times. This likely traces to a read error, being one base from a far larger clone. The chain couples TRBV29-1 to TRBJ2-1, with 7 bases fitting TRBD1. J gave up 10 bases and V 6 bases, and 9 bases lay outside the gene matches. Germline loops: CDR1 SQVTM, CDR2 ANQGSEA. This CDR3 has 12 amino acids. DNA of the CDR3: TGCAGCGTGGCCGACACAGGGGACGAGCAGTTCTTC. Translation gives CSVADTGDEQFF.